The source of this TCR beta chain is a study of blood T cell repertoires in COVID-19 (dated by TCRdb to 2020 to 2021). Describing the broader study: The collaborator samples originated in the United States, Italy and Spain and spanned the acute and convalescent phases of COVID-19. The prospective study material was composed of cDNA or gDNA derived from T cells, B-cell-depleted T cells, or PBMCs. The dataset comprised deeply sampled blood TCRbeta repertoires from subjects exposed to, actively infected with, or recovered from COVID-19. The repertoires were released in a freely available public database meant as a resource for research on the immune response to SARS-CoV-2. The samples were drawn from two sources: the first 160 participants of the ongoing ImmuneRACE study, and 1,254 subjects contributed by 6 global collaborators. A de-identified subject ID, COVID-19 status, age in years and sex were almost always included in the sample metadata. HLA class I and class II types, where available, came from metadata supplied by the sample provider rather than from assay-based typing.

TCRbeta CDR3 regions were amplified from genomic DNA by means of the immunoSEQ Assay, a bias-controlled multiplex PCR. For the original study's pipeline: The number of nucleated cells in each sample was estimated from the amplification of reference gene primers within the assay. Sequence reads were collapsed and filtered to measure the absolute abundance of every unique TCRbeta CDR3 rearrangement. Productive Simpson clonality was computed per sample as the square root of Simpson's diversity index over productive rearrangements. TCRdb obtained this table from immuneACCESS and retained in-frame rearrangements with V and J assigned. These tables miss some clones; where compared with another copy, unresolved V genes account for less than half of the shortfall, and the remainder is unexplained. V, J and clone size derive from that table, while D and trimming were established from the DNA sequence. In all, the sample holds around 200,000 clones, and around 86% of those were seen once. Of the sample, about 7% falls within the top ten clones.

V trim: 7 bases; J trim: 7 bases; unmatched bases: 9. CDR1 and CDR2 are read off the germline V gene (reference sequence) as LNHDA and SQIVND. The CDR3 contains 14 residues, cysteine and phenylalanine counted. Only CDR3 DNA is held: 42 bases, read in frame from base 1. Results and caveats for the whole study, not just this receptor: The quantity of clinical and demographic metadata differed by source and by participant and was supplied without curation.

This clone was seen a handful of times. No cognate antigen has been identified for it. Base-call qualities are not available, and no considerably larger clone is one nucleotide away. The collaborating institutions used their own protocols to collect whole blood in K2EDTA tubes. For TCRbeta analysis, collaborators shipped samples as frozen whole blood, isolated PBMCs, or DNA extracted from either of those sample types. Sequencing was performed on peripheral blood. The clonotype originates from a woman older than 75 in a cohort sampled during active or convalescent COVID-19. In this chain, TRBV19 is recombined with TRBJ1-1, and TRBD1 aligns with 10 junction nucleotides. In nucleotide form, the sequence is TGTGCCAGTACTTGGACAGGGGGTCAAAGTGAAGCTTTCTTT. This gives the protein CASTWTGGQSEAFF. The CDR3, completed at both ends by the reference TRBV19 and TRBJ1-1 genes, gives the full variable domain DGGITQSPKYLFRKEGQNVTLSCEQNLNHDAMYWYRQDPGQGLRLIYYSQIVNDFQKGDIAEGYSVSREKKESFPLTVTSAQKNPTAFYLCASTWTGGQSEAFFGQGTRLTVV.